This entry describes one TCR beta chain. This clonotype appeared many times. It has no known antigen specificity. Base qualities are not at hand, and no much larger clone is one base apart. The germline V gene encodes CDR1 SEHNR and CDR2 FQNEAQ (reference sequence). Trimming at the junction amounts to 6 bases on V and 7 bases on J, and the germline ends lie 12 bases apart. The CDR3 starts with the cysteine, ends with the phenylalanine, and has 12 residues. Only the CDR3 region is kept as DNA, spanning 36 bases read in frame from base 1. This specimen belongs to a study of T cells in Graves' hyperthyroidism and ophthalmopathy (dated 2019 in TCRdb). Turning to the overall study: Peripheral blood was sampled at the time of initial diagnosis, prior to any treatment. A discovery cohort of fewer than 110 patients, 43 with Graves' ophthalmopathy and more than 55 with stable Graves' hyperthyroidism, was used to find distinguishing TCR V-J signatures. Whether ophthalmopathy could be predicted prospectively was tested in an independent validation cohort made up of roughly 19 hyperthyroidism patients plus 17 patients who later progressed to ophthalmopathy. The approximately 90 discovery patients were divided at random into training and test sets in a 7:3 ratio. Thyroid tissue and blood T-cell repertoires from about six Graves' hyperthyroidism patients were also compared in the study. After sampling, hyperthyroidism patients received methimazole starting at 30 mg daily, and ophthalmopathy patients received high-dose intravenous methylprednisolone. According to the paper, TCR Vbeta CDR3 sequencing was carried out on around 140 peripheral blood samples, which came from more than 40 ophthalmopathy, about 75 hyperthyroidism and about 17 progressor patients. Broad study findings and their caveats: In validation, progression to ophthalmopathy was predicted by the model with nearly 71% sensitivity and around 76% specificity, a median of about 6 months before onset. Most expanded thyroid clonotypes (frequency above 0.001) were also detected in blood, a finding suggesting that blood repertoires may reflect thyroid immune responses. A model built on a 13 V-J signature distinguished ophthalmopathy from stable hyperthyroidism, reaching over 85% sensitivity and approximately 83% specificity in cross-validation and 80%/75% in testing. Sample size was not statistically predetermined, and blinding of investigators to group allocation was not performed.

The hyperthyroidism patients were between 18 and 65 years old and newly diagnosed, with a disease duration of less than 2 months. Any patient with an uncontrolled infection, another autoimmune disease, pregnancy or lactation was excluded. Diagnoses were based on clinical symptoms, serum thyroxine and TRAb, thyroid ultrasound and orbital computed tomography. Blood from progressor patients was drawn when they were first diagnosed with hyperthyroidism, before any ophthalmopathy symptoms appeared. PBMCs were separated from under 12 ml of fresh peripheral blood using Ficoll-Paque density gradient centrifugation. Progressor patients were defined as those initially diagnosed with Graves' hyperthyroidism in whom ophthalmopathy developed during follow-up. Total RNA was extracted with Trizol reagent, and quality was checked on an Agilent 2100 Bioanalyzer. TCR beta CDR3 regions were amplified from RNA transcripts. A first-round RT-PCR of the TCR CDR3 used the HTBI primer set with the Qiagen OneStep RT-PCR kit. Libraries were constructed in a second round of multiplex PCR, after which size selection and purification were carried out. Sequencing of the libraries was done on an Illumina HiSeq2000 using paired-end 100 bp reads. The authors' pipeline ran thus. SOAPnuke was used to process the raw data, with reads discarded if the reads contained adapters or uncalled bases, had a mean Phred below 15, or lacked an exact constant-primer or identifier match. High-quality paired reads were merged with COPE v1.2.5, and unique nucleotide sequences were defined as clonotypes. MiTCR v1.1 was used to align the clonotypes against IMGT TRBV, TRBD and TRBJ reference segments. The analysis was restricted to V-J combinations with a frequency above 0.0001, which together covered 99% to 99.2% of the repertoires. A TCS score was defined as the ratio between F50 (clonal expansion) and ExV (chaos), using BLOSUM62-based TCRdist between CDR3 peptides within each V-J. Welch's t-statistics and random forest reduced 500 to 650 V-J features to roughly 13, which were used in a naive Bayes classifier (R e1071). The raw public reads went through TCRdb reprocessing: fastp at Q25, MiXCR clone calling, in-frame beta chains kept. Each CDR3 protein gets just one entry, which takes the most common genes and DNA from the rows behind it. These V and J calls derive from TCRdb rather than the authors' analysis. Across this sample there are more than 250,000 distinct CDR3 sequences, with approximately 16% seen only once. The top ten constitute 30% of the sample.

The source is a woman aged 45-65 years with Graves' hyperthyroidism that later progressed to Graves' ophthalmopathy. Material: blood. This sequence uses TRBV7-9 and TRBJ1-1; the D gene is possibly TRBD1, with 5 bases matching. DNA sequence: TGTGCCAGCAGTGAACAGGTGGATGAAGCTTTCTTT. The resulting protein is CASSEQVDEAFF. With all but the CDR3 taken from the reference TRBV7-9 and TRBJ1-1 genes, the full variable domain is: DTGVSQNPRHKITKRGQNVTFRCDPISEHNRLYWYRQTLGQGPEFLTYFQNEAQLEKSRLLSDRFSAERPKGSFSTLEIQRTEQGDSAMYLCASSEQVDEAFFGQGTRLTVV.